This T cell receptor (beta chain) was sequenced in a study of blood T cells in healthy people across ages. General study findings and limits: Age brought a roughly linear fall in TCR beta diversity measured per million T cells. The study lacked donor CMV status, which possibly confounded expanded clonotype changes.

As to this clonotype: The antigen is undetermined.

Primers used in a second PCR of about 7 to 12 cycles were a sample-barcoded 5' primer and a J-beta primer mix. Every sample returned 2.5 million or more CDR3-containing paired-end reads. MiXCR, run by TCRdb on the 5' RACE reads, gives a single entry per CDR3 protein. The sample lists hundreds of thousands of distinct CDR3 sequences, 40% to 45% occurring once. V was pared by 4 bases and J by 10 bases, with 13 bases of the junction left unmatched. The CDR3 is 15 amino acids. Germline V gives CDR1 SGHNT, CDR2 YYREEE (reference sequence). Material for sequencing was blood. This receptor was taken from a man of 80 years or more in good health. The gene calls are TRBV5-4 and TRBJ1-2, with 10 bases identical to TRBD1. In nucleotides, the CDR3 is TGTGCCAGCAGCAAAGGACAGGGGGAGGTTGATTTCTACACCTTC. Encoded protein: CASSKGQGEVDFYTF.